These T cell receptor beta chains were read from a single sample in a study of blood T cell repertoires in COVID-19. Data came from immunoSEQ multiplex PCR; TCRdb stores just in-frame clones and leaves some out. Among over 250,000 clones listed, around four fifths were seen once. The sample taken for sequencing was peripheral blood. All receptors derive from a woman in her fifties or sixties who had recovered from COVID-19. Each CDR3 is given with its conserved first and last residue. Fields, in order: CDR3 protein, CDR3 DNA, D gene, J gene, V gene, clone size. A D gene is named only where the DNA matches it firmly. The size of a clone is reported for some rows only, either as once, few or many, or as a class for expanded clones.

CDR3 protein: CASSLGTVNTEAFF
CDR3 DNA: TGTGCCAGCAGCTTGGGGACAGTGAACACTGAAGCTTTCTTT
D gene: .
J gene: TRBJ1-1
V gene: TRBV5-5
clone size: .

CDR3 protein: CASSLSGGNQPQHF
CDR3 DNA: TGTGCCAGCAGTTTATCAGGGGGCAATCAGCCCCAGCATTTT
D gene: .
J gene: TRBJ1-5
V gene: TRBV27
clone size: .

CDR3 protein: CASRFSGSRYEQYF
CDR3 DNA: TGCGCCAGCAGATTTAGCGGGAGTAGGTACGAGCAGTACTTC
D gene: TRBD2
J gene: TRBJ2-7
V gene: TRBV10-2
clone size: .

CDR3 protein: CASSLYQKQYHSPLHF
CDR3 DNA: TGTGCCAGCAGCTTATACCAGAAACAATACCATTCACCCCTCCACTTT
D gene: .
J gene: TRBJ1-6
V gene: TRBV7-8
clone size: .

CDR3 protein: CASSSQRGAGETQYF
CDR3 DNA: TGTGCCAGCAGTTCCCAGCGGGGAGCTGGGGAGACCCAGTACTTC
D gene: TRBD2
J gene: TRBJ2-5
V gene: TRBV6-2/TRBV6-3
clone size: .

CDR3 protein: CASSSSPGNQPQHF
CDR3 DNA: TGTGCCAGCAGTTCCTCCCCAGGGAATCAGCCCCAGCATTTT
D gene: .
J gene: TRBJ1-5
V gene: TRBV6-4
clone size: many

CDR3 protein: CAWSYGGNQPQHF
CDR3 DNA: TGTGCCTGGAGTTACGGAGGCAATCAGCCCCAGCATTTT
D gene: .
J gene: TRBJ1-5
V gene: TRBV30
clone size: .

CDR3 protein: CASSLDSTATYGYTF
CDR3 DNA: TGTGCCAGCAGCTTGGATTCAACAGCCACATATGGCTACACCTTC
D gene: .
J gene: TRBJ1-2
V gene: TRBV5-6
clone size: .

CDR3 protein: CASSPSGSVTGELFF
CDR3 DNA: TGTGCCAGCAGTCCGAGCGGGAGCGTGACCGGGGAGCTGTTTTTT
D gene: TRBD2
J gene: TRBJ2-2
V gene: TRBV7-2
clone size: .

CDR3 protein: CAISDSTSGSYNEQFF
CDR3 DNA: TGTGCCATCAGTGATTCTACTAGCGGGTCATACAATGAGCAGTTCTTC
D gene: TRBD2
J gene: TRBJ2-1
V gene: TRBV10-3
clone size: .

CDR3 protein: CASSLPGLGDTGELFF
CDR3 DNA: TGCGCCAGCAGCCTACCGGGTCTAGGCGACACCGGGGAGCTGTTTTTT
D gene: .
J gene: TRBJ2-2
V gene: TRBV5-1
clone size: .

CDR3 protein: CASSTDRDETQYF
CDR3 DNA: TGTGCCAGCAGCACAGACAGGGATGAGACCCAGTACTTC
D gene: TRBD1
J gene: TRBJ2-5
V gene: TRBV5-4
clone size: .

CDR3 protein: CASSPRRGLNTEAFF
CDR3 DNA: TGTGCCAGCTCACCACGAAGGGGGCTGAACACTGAAGCTTTCTTT
D gene: TRBD1
J gene: TRBJ1-1
V gene: TRBV18
clone size: .

CDR3 protein: CASSLRQGASDTQYF
CDR3 DNA: TGCGCCAGCAGCTTGAGACAGGGGGCTTCAGATACGCAGTATTTT
D gene: TRBD1
J gene: TRBJ2-3
V gene: TRBV5-1
clone size: .

CDR3 protein: CASSQRQVGTYEQYF
CDR3 DNA: TGTGCCAGCAGCCAGAGACAGGTGGGAACCTACGAGCAGTACTTC
D gene: .
J gene: TRBJ2-7
V gene: TRBV7-8
clone size: .

CDR3 protein: CASSLAGVGTF
CDR3 DNA: TGTGCCAGCAGCTTGGCAGGGGTGGGAACCTTC
D gene: .
J gene: TRBJ1-2
V gene: TRBV5-4
clone size: .

CDR3 protein: CASRQDRRNSPLHF
CDR3 DNA: TGTGCCAGCAGACAGGATCGTAGGAATTCACCCCTCCACTTT
D gene: .
J gene: TRBJ1-6
V gene: TRBV6-5
clone size: few

CDR3 protein: CASRGHGGSTGELFF
CDR3 DNA: TGTGCCAGCAGAGGTCACGGGGGTAGCACCGGGGAGCTGTTTTTT
D gene: .
J gene: TRBJ2-2
V gene: TRBV7-3
clone size: .

CDR3 protein: CASSLRFPVEQYF
CDR3 DNA: TGTGCCAGCAGTTTACGGTTTCCTGTCGAGCAGTACTTC
D gene: .
J gene: TRBJ2-7
V gene: TRBV28
clone size: .

CDR3 protein: CASSHRSGGLRSTEAFF
CDR3 DNA: TGTGCCAGCAGCCACCGGTCGGGAGGCCTTCGGAGCACTGAAGCTTTCTTT
D gene: .
J gene: TRBJ1-1
V gene: TRBV7-9
clone size: .

CDR3 protein: CASSPDGRNTQYF
CDR3 DNA: TGTGCCAGCAGCCCGGACGGGAGGAATACGCAGTATTTT
D gene: TRBD2
J gene: TRBJ2-3
V gene: TRBV7-3
clone size: many

CDR3 protein: CASGRRDITDTQYF
CDR3 DNA: TGTGCCAGCGGCCGGCGGGATATCACAGATACGCAGTATTTT
D gene: .
J gene: TRBJ2-3
V gene: TRBV19
clone size: .

CDR3 protein: CASRGQGGGEAFF
CDR3 DNA: TGTGCCAGCCGGGGACAGGGCGGTGGTGAAGCTTTCTTT
D gene: TRBD1
J gene: TRBJ1-1
V gene: TRBV2
clone size: .

CDR3 protein: CASSRVTGELFF
CDR3 DNA: TGCGCCAGCAGCCGGGTAACCGGGGAGCTGTTTTTT
D gene: .
J gene: TRBJ2-2
V gene: TRBV5-1
clone size: .